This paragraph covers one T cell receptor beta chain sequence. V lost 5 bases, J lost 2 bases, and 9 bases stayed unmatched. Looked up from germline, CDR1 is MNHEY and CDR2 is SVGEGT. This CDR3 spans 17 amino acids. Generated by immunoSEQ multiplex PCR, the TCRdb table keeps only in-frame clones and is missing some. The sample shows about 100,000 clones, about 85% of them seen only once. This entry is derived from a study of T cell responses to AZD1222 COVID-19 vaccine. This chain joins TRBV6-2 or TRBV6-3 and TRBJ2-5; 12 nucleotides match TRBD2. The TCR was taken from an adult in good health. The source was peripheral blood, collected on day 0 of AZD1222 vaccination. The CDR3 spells CASSKGLAGFGQETQYF. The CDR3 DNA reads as TGTGCCAGCAGTAAAGGACTAGCGGGATTTGGACAAGAGACCCAGTACTTC.